This T cell receptor (beta chain) was found in a study of blood T cell repertoires in COVID-19. Overall study: From the United States, Italy and Spain came samples of acute and convalescent COVID-19. PBMCs, B-cell-depleted T cells, or T cells provided the cDNA or gDNA that made up the material.

As processed by the authors: Using reference gene primer amplification, nucleated cell counts were estimated. The repertoire was sequenced with immunoSEQ multiplex PCR; TCRdb's copy has only in-frame clones and lacks some. D and trimming were read from the DNA, whereas the V and J calls and clone size are those reported in that table. The profile shows about 300,000 clones, over 75% of them singletons. Clinical history as reported by participants underpinned cohort assignment. The CDR3 totals 16 residues. With 2 bases clipped from V and 0 bases from J, the junction kept 4 bases outside the gene matches. Germline values: CDR1 GTSNPN, CDR2 SVGIG (reference sequence).

Sequencing used PBMCs or T cells enriched from blood (not recorded which). This TCR was sampled from a woman aged 18-35 years who had recovered from COVID-19. This chain connects TRBV30 to TRBJ2-6, with TRBD2 matching 7 bases. Here the CDR3 reads CAWSWGGPSGANVLTF. DNA of the CDR3: TGTGCCTGGAGTTGGGGGGGACCCTCTGGGGCCAACGTCCTGACTTTC. Using reference TRBV30 and TRBJ2-6 for the parts outside the CDR3, the full variable domain is SQTIHQWPATLVQPVGSPLSLECTVEGTSNPNLYWYRQAAGRGLQLLFYSVGIGQISSEVPQNLSASRPQDRQFILSSKKLLLSDSGFYLCAWSWGGPSGANVLTFGAGSRLTVL.